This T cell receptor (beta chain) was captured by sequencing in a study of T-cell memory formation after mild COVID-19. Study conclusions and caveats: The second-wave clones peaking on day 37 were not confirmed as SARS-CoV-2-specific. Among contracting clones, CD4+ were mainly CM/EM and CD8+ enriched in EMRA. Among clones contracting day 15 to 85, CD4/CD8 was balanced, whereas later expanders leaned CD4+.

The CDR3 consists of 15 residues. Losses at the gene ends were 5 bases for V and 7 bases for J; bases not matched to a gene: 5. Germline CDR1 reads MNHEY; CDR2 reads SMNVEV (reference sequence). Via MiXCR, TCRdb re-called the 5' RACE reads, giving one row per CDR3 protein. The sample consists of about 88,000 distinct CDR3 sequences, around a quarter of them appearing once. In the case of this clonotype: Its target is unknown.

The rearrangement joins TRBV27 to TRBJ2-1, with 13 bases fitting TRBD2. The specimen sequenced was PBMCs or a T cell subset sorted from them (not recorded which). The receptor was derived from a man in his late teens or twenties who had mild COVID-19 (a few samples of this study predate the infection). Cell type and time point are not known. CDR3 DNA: TGTGCCAGCAGTCCGGGACTAGCGGGAAGGAATGAGCAGTTCTTC. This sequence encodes CASSPGLAGRNEQFF.